This entry is about one TCR beta chain. The antigen is not known. Negative magnetic isolation gave CD8+ and CD4+ cells; FACS enriched CD8+ TEMRA. The data derive from a study of CD8 T cells in Susac syndrome. This CDR3 has 19 amino acids. Trimming took 6 bases from V and 1 from J; bases not matched to a gene: 14. Points from the study as a whole: The TCR sequencing and HLA analysis in the study involved a relatively small number of individuals, as the study acknowledged.

Reverse transcription of 0.5 to 1 ug RNA was performed with random hexamers. TCRdb reanalysed the immunoSEQ multiplex PCR reads using MiXCR and keeps one entry per CDR3 protein. The profile shows under 200,000 distinct CDR3 sequences, about 90% of them singletons. The sequenced material came from CD4+ T cells from PBMCs. The TCR originated in a human donor in good health. The V call is TRBV23-1, the J call TRBJ1-5; 11 bases agree with TRBD1. TRBV23-1 is an ORF; its function is uncertain. Here the CDR3 reads CASSLRIGQGAVSNQPQHF. In nucleotides, the CDR3 is TGCGCCAGCAGCCTAAGGATAGGACAGGGGGCCGTAAGCAATCAGCCCCAGCATTTT.